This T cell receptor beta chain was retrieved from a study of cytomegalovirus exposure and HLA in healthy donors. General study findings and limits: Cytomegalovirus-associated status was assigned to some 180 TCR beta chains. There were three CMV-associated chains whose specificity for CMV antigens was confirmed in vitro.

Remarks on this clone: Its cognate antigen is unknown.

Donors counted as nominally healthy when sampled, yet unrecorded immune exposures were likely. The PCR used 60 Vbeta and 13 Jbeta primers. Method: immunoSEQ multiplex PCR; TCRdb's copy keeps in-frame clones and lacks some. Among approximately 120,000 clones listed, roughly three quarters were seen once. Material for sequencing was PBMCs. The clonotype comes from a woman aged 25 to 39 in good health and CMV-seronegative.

CDR3 residues: CASSFAGYGNTIYF. CDR3 bases: TGTGCCAGCAGTTTTGCAGGTTACGGAAACACCATATATTTT. The chain links TRBV2 to TRBJ1-3; no definite D call. The V end was cut by 5 bases, the J end by 4 bases, with 12 bases between. Germline V gene sequence: CDR1 SNHLY, CDR2 FYNNEI. This CDR3 is built from 14 residues.